This T cell receptor (beta chain) was captured by sequencing in a study of blood T cells in healthy people across ages. The study, taken as a whole, reports: It was held that the diversity estimates obtained from one million T cells were underestimates.

V was cut by 5 bases and J by 0 bases, with 8 bases left in between. Germline CDR1 and CDR2: DFQATT and SNEGSKA (reference sequence). This CDR3 spans 12 amino acids. Primed by a sample-barcoded 5' primer and a J-beta primer mix, a second PCR proceeded for 7 to 11 cycles. Each cDNA was tagged by a template-switch adaptor containing 12 random nucleotides. CDR3-containing paired-end reads numbered at least 3 million in each sample. MiXCR, applied by TCRdb to the 5' RACE reads, yields one record per CDR3 protein. The repertoire has roughly 650,000 distinct CDR3 sequences, approximately 30% of them found once; the top ten carry 15%. This clonotype has a count of ten or more. The target antigen is unknown.

The specimen was blood. The V call is TRBV20-1, the J call TRBJ2-7; TRBD2 might be the D (6 bases). The sequence derives from a woman aged 80 or over in good health. The CDR3 loop reads CSAGGSSYEQYF. The CDR3 DNA sequence: TGCAGTGCTGGGGGGAGCTCCTACGAGCAGTACTTC.